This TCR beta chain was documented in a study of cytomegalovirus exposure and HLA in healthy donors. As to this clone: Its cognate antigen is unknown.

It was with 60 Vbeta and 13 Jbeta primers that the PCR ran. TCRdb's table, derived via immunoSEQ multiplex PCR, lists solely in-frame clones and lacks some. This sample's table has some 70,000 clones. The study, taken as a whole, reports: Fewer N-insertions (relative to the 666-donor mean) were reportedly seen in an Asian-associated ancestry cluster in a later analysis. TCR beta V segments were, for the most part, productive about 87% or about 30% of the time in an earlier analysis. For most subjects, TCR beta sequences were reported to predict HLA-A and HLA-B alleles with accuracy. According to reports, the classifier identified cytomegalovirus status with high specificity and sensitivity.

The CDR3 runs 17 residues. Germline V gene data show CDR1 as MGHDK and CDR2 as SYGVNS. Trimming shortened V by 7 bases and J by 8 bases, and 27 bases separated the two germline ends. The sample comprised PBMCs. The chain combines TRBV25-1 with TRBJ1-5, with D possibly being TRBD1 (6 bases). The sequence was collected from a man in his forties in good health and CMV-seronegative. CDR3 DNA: TGTGCCAGCACCCGAGGGAGGGAATGGGGGCCTGGAGAGCCCCAGCATTTT. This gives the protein CASTRGREWGPGEPQHF.